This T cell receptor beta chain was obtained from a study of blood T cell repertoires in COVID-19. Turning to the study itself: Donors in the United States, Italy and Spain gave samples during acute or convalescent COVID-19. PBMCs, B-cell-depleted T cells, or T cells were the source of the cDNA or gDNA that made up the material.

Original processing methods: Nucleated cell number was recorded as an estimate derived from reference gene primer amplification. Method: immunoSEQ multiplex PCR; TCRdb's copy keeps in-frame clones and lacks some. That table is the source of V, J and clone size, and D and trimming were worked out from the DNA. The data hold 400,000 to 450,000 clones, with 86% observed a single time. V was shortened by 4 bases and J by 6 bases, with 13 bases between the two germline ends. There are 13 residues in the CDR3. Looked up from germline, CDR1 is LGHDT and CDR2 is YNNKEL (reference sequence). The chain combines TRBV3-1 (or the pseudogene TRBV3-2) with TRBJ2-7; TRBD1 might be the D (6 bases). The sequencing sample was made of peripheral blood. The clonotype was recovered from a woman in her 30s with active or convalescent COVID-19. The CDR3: CASSLNRVGEQYF. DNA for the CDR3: TGTGCCAGCAGCCTCAACAGGGTCGGCGAGCAGTACTTC.